This T cell receptor beta chain appears in the sequencing data of a study of CD8 T cells in Susac syndrome. Study-level results: An acknowledgment was made by the study that its TCR sequencing and HLA analysis involved relatively few individuals.

Random hexamers were used to reverse transcribe roughly 0.5 to 1 ug of RNA. One entry per CDR3 protein, called by TCRdb with MiXCR from the immunoSEQ multiplex PCR reads. The sample has approximately 230,000 distinct CDR3 sequences, roughly 93% seen once; the top ten hold around 0.072%. TEMRA cells were enriched by FACS, while CD8+ and CD4+ T cells were obtained through a negative isolation that was performed magnetically. V was pared by 6 bases and J by 6 bases, with 18 bases between. Germline loops: CDR1 SEHNR, CDR2 FQNEAQ (reference sequence). This CDR3 has 15 residues. As concerns this clonotype: Antigen unknown.

This TCR derives from a human donor with multiple sclerosis. Sequencing was done on a sample of CD4+ T cells from PBMCs. The chain combines TRBV7-9 with TRBJ2-1, with a weak D call TRBD1 (6 bases). This CDR3 is CASRAGQGIINEQFF. The CDR3 nucleotides read TGTGCCAGCAGAGCCGGCCAGGGGATAATCAATGAGCAGTTCTTC.